These 16 T cell receptor beta chains share one sample of origin, sequenced in a study of T cells in Graves' hyperthyroidism and ophthalmopathy. Amplification yielded TCR beta CDR3 regions, with RNA transcripts as the source. When the TCR CDR3 underwent first-round RT-PCR, the HTBI primer set was used. TCRdb processed the multiplex PCR reads anew with MiXCR; each CDR3 protein has one entry. The sample records a few hundred thousand distinct CDR3 sequences, around a sixth being singletons. The specimen sequenced was blood. Receptor source: a young woman with Graves' hyperthyroidism.

The rearrangement joins TRBV20-1 to TRBJ1-3; no firm D call. There are 15 residues in the CDR3. V was clipped by 6 bases and J by 2 bases, with 17 bases between them. CDR1 and CDR2 (germline): DFQATT, SNEGSKA (reference sequence). The CDR3 DNA sequence: TGCAGTGCCGTAAATGAGGGCTTGACTGGAAACACCATATATTTT. Protein product: CSAVNEGLTGNTIYF.

The J gene is TRBJ2-7, the V gene TRBV7-6, with 14 nucleotides matching TRBD2. CDR3 size: 16 residues. Germline V CDR1 and CDR2: SGHVS, FNYEAQ. The ends lost 5 bases at V and 1 base at J; junction bases unmatched: 4. The CDR3 is CASSKGLAGESYEQYF. The DNA for the CDR3 is TGTGCCAGCAGCAAGGGACTAGCGGGAGAATCCTACGAGCAGTACTTC.

This clonotype was seen at least ten times. This rearrangement joins TRBV15 to TRBJ1-4; D remains unclear. The V gene's germline CDR1 is LNHNV and CDR2 YYDKDF (reference sequence). The CDR3 spans 15 residues. V was shortened by 1 base and J by 5 bases, with 11 bases between the two germline ends. The CDR3 spells CATSRVGRRNEKLFF. The CDR3 nucleotides read TGTGCCACCAGCAGAGTCGGCAGGAGAAATGAAAAACTGTTTTTT.

This clonotype was recorded many times. As DNA, the CDR3 is TGTGCCAGCAGTAAGGGACAGGACGGCGGTGAAGCTTTCTTT. Translating gives CASSKGQDGGEAFF. This chain links TRBV12-3 or TRBV12-4 with TRBJ1-1, with 8 bases aligning to TRBD1. Unmatched junction bases numbered 9, after V lost 5 bases and J lost 7 bases. The CDR3 is made up of 14 amino acids.

In its sample, this clonotype was seen many times. This chain connects TRBV20-1 to TRBJ2-1, with a tentative D call TRBD1 (6 bases). This CDR3 spans 12 amino acids. Germline CDR1 reads DFQATT; CDR2 reads SNEGSKA (reference sequence). V lost 6 bases and J lost 6, with 12 bases in between. The CDR3, as DNA: TGCAGTGCGGCCGGGACAACCAATGAGCAGTTCTTC. Encoded protein: CSAAGTTNEQFF.

This clonotype was counted ten times or more. The chain uses TRBV6-5 and TRBJ2-3; 12 bases match TRBD2. V shed 2 bases and J 1 base; nucleotides not matched to a gene: 4. The CDR3 covers 17 residues. Looked up from germline, CDR1 is MNHEY and CDR2 is SVGAGI. CDR3 region: CASSYRTSGTRTDTQYF. CDR3 DNA sequence: TGTGCCAGCAGTTACCGGACTAGCGGGACGCGCACAGATACGCAGTATTTT.

This clonotype has more than one count but fewer than ten. The rearrangement uses TRBV20-1 and TRBJ2-2; no firm D call. The CDR3 contains 16 residues. From germline, CDR1 is DFQATT and CDR2 SNEGSKA (reference sequence). Trimming left V 3 bases short and J 3 bases short, with 17 bases between. The CDR3 coding sequence is TGCAGTGCTAGTAAGGCGGAACGTGGCTACACCGGGGAGCTGTTTTTT. Encoded protein: CSASKAERGYTGELFF.

This clonotype was picked up one time. This could be a read error, since a much larger clone is one nucleotide away. V and J are TRBV27 and TRBJ2-7; perhaps D is TRBD1 or TRBD2 (5 bases each). CDR3 length: 15 amino acids. Looked up from germline, CDR1 is MNHEY and CDR2 is SMNVEV (reference sequence). The CDR3, as DNA: TGTGCCCGCAGCCCTGGGACCAGTCCCTCCTACGAGCAGTACTTC. It is translated as CARSPGTSPSYEQYF.

This clonotype showed up many times. The CDR3 sequence: CASSTQGLAGNNEQFF. As DNA, the CDR3 is TGTGCCAGCAGCACACAGGGACTAGCGGGAAACAATGAGCAGTTCTTC. This chain uses TRBV7-2 with TRBJ2-1, with 13 bases matching TRBD2. Germline lookup yields CDR1 SGHTA and CDR2 FQGNSA. The CDR3 contains 16 residues. V lost 5 bases to trimming and J lost 5 bases; unmatched junction nucleotides: 6.

The gene calls are TRBV19 and TRBJ2-3, with unresolved D. Germline values: CDR1 LNHDA, CDR2 SQIVND (reference sequence). V lost 2 bases and J lost 2, with 8 bases in between. This CDR3 contains 14 residues. The CDR3 coding sequence is TGTGCCAGTAGTATATGGGCTCCCACAGATACGCAGTATTTT. It is translated as CASSIWAPTDTQYF.

The genes are TRBV20-1 and TRBJ1-2, with TRBD1 matching over 7 bases. The CDR3 covers 19 residues. Germline V gives CDR1 DFQATT, CDR2 SNEGSKA (reference sequence). After removal of 4 bases from V and 4 bases from J, the junction contained 24 bases not matched to a gene. CDR3 amino acids: CSAKLNLGGETGQAYGYTF. CDR3 sequence (DNA): TGCAGTGCTAAGTTGAACTTGGGGGGGGAAACAGGACAGGCCTATGGCTACACCTTC.

This clonotype appeared many times. This chain uses TRBV7-3 with TRBJ2-2, with D perhaps matching TRBD1 (5 bases). V was trimmed by 4 bases and J by 2 bases, leaving 14 bases between them. Germline-derived CDR1 and CDR2 are SGHTA and FQGTGA. The CDR3 covers 16 residues. CDR3 sequence: CASSSRPRGNTGELFF. CDR3 nucleotides: TGTGCCAGCAGCTCCCGGCCAAGGGGCAACACCGGGGAGCTGTTTTTT.

The chain links TRBV18 to TRBJ1-6; no clear D. The CDR3 sequence is 19 residues long. Germline V gene lookup returns CDR1 KGHSH and CDR2 LQKENI. Trimming removed 3 bases at V and 10 bases at J, with 28 bases between. CDR3 loop: CASSPSLGVKVGIKSPLHF. The CDR3 nucleotides read TGTGCCAGCTCACCCTCCTTAGGAGTTAAGGTGGGGATTAAGTCACCCCTCCACTTT.

This clonotype was seen more than once but under ten times. This sequence joins TRBV11-1 and TRBJ2-7; D possibly corresponds to TRBD2 (5 bases). Germline V gene data show CDR1 as SGHAT and CDR2 as FQDESV (reference sequence). This CDR3 contains 13 residues. Trimming took off 2 bases at V and 7 bases at J, with 12 bases between the two ends. This CDR3 is CASSLRSSREQYF. DNA for the CDR3: TGTGCCAGCAGCTTAAGGTCTAGCAGGGAGCAGTACTTC.

This clonotype was counted many times. The genes are TRBV11-2 and TRBJ2-1, with TRBD2 identical over 7 bases. With 4 bases clipped from V and 2 bases from J, the junction kept 5 bases outside the gene matches. The CDR3 runs to 15 residues. The germline V gene has CDR1 SGHAT and CDR2 FQNNGV. CDR3 loop: CASSSSGPPYNEQFF. The CDR3 DNA reads TGTGCCAGCAGCTCTAGCGGACCGCCCTACAATGAGCAGTTCTTC.

CDR3 DNA sequence: TGTGCCAGCAGTCAAGGACCGAGCGAGGATACGCAGTATTTT. Its protein is CASSQGPSEDTQYF. The chain couples TRBV7-3 to TRBJ2-3; D is unresolved. V shed 6 bases and J shed 6 bases, with 16 bases lying between them. This CDR3 has 14 amino acids. CDR1 is SGHTA, CDR2 FQGTGA, per germline.